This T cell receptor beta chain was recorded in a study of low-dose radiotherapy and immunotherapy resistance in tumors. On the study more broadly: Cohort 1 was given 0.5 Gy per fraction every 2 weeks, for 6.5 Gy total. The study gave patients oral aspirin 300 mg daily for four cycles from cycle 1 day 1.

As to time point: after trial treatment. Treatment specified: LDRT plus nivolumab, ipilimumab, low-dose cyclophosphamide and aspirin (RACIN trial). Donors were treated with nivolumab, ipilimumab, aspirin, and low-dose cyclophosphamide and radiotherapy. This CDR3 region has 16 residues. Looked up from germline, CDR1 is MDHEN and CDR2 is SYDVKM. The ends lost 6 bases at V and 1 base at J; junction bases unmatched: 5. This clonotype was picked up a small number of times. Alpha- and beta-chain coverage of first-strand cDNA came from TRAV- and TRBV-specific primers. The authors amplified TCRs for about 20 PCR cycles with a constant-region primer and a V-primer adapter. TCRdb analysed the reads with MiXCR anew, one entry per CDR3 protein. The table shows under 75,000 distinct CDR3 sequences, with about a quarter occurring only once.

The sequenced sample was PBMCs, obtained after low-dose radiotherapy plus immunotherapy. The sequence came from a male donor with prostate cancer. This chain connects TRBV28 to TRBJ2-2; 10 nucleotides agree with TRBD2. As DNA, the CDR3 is TGTGCCAGCAGCCCCCGGACTAGCGGGAACACCGGGGAGCTGTTTTTT. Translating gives CASSPRTSGNTGELFF.